This TCR beta chain is from a study of blood T cell repertoires in COVID-19. Across the study: Sites in the United States, Italy and Spain provided acute and convalescent COVID-19 samples. In each case, the material was cDNA or gDNA derived from T cells, B-cell-depleted T cells, or PBMCs.

The germline gives CDR1 MNHEY, CDR2 SVGAGI. The CDR3 is 16 amino acids. V was pared by 3 bases and J by 5 bases, with 18 bases between. In the authors' workflow: The authors estimated nucleated cell counts from reference gene primer amplification. Only in-frame clones appear in the TCRdb table, and some are missing; sequencing was by immunoSEQ multiplex PCR. For V, J and clone size, that table is used; D and trimming come from the DNA. The table includes about 270,000 clones, around 86% detected once. The chain is built from TRBV6-5 and TRBJ2-3; possible D gene TRBD2, 6 bases. Specimen: peripheral blood. This TCR derives from a man in his forties with active or convalescent COVID-19. The CDR3 sequence: CASSYIGEARLDTQYF. The CDR3 DNA follows: TGTGCCAGCAGTTATATCGGGGAGGCTAGGCTAGATACGCAGTATTTT.